This is a list of T cell receptor beta chains from one sample in a study of T-cell reconstitution after alpha-beta-depleted transplantation in children. TCRdb itself ran the PCR reads through MiXCR, one entry per CDR3 protein. The table records roughly 500,000 distinct CDR3 sequences, around a third of them present only once. Sequencing was performed on PBMCs from the stem cell graft donor, taken from the stem cell graft. The receptors shown here come from a human donor who donated a stem cell graft to a child with aplastic anemia. The CDR3 runs from the conserved cysteine through the conserved F or W. A D gene is named only where the DNA matches it firmly. Rows give clone size only sometimes, using once, few, many, or a class for an expanded clone.

cdr3_length j_call clone_size d_call v_call cdr3_aa cdr3_nt
12 TRBJ2-5 NA NA TRBV6-5 CASSARESTQYF TGTGCCAGCAGTGCGAGAGAGTCGACCCAGTACTTC
15 TRBJ2-3 few NA TRBV9 CASSATGTGPDTQYF TGTGCCAGCAGCGCCACCGGGACTGGGCCAGATACGCAGTATTTT
14 TRBJ2-1 NA NA TRBV14 CVTGEFFEYNEQFF TGTGTCACTGGAGAGTTTTTTGAATACAATGAGCAGTTCTTC
16 TRBJ2-2 NA NA TRBV27 CASRALVGTDTGELFF TGTGCCAGCAGAGCTTTAGTGGGAACGGACACCGGGGAGCTGTTTTTT
15 TRBJ2-7 NA NA TRBV5-1 CASRLGAGDFYEQYF TGCGCCAGCAGGCTAGGGGCAGGGGATTTCTACGAGCAGTACTTC
15 TRBJ2-1 NA TRBD2 TRBV6-5 CASSYGGSIDNEQFF TGTGCCAGCAGCTACGGGGGGTCCATCGACAATGAGCAGTTCTTC
15 TRBJ1-1 NA NA TRBV29-1 CSVAFFGGMNTEAFF TGCAGCGTTGCTTTTTTCGGAGGCATGAACACTGAAGCTTTCTTT
14 TRBJ2-3 NA NA TRBV12-3/TRBV12-4 CASSTPPSTDTQYF TGTGCCAGCAGTACCCCTCCTAGCACAGATACGCAGTATTTT
16 TRBJ2-5 few NA TRBV6-5 CASSYTGEDFRETQYF TGTGCCAGCAGTTACACAGGGGAGGATTTTAGGGAGACCCAGTACTTC
12 TRBJ1-2 NA NA TRBV20-1 CSAWGPGRDYTF TGCAGTGCCTGGGGTCCTGGTCGGGACTACACCTTC
14 TRBJ2-1 NA NA TRBV20-1 CSARGQTSYNEQFF TGCAGTGCTAGAGGTCAAACTTCCTACAATGAGCAGTTCTTC
15 TRBJ2-5 NA NA TRBV28 CASMRERGFQETQYF TGTGCCAGCATGAGGGAACGCGGGTTCCAAGAGACCCAGTACTTC
17 TRBJ2-3 NA TRBD2 TRBV7-9 CASSLVTSGTSTDTQYF TGTGCCAGCAGCTTAGTTACTAGCGGGACTAGCACAGATACGCAGTATTTT